The entry below gives a single T cell receptor beta chain sequence along with its context. The antigen remains undetermined. The authors ran the assay at deep level. Genomic DNA (from each subset) was split evenly across several immunoSEQ plates. TCRdb's table, derived via immunoSEQ multiplex PCR, lists solely in-frame clones and lacks some. The table has about 1.1 million clones, about 84% seen once. The data are from a study of shared clonotypes between healthy human individuals. In the study overall: With ages of 18 to 49, the donors were a couple of women and a few men. Findings and caveats of the study: Clonotypes that were shared across a few donors made up approximately 5.1% of naive CD4 clonotypes.

The CDR3 runs 15 residues. From germline, CDR1 is SGHRS and CDR2 YFSETQ. V was shortened by 1 base and J by 4 bases, with 13 bases between the two germline ends. This chain links TRBV5-1 with TRBJ2-3; a weak D match, TRBD2 (5 bases). The origin of this receptor is a man aged 18 to 29 in good health. Some clones in this sample may be carry-over from other donors' samples. Sequencing was performed on memory CD4+ T cells from PBMCs. This sample's subset: CD45RA-negative fraction. The CDR3 reads CASSLLGVSADTQYF. CDR3 coding DNA: TGCGCCAGCAGCTTGTTGGGAGTTTCTGCAGATACGCAGTATTTT.